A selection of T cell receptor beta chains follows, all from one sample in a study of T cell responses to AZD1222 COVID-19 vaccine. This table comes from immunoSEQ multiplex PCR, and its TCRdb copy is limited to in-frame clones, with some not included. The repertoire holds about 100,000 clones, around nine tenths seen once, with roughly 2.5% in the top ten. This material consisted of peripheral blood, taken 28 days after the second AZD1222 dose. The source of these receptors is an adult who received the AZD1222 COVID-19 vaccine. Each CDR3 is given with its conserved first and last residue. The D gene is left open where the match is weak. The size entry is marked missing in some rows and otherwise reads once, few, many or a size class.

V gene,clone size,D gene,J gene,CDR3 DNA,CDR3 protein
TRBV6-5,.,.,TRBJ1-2,TGTGCCAGCAGTTACGGAGGAGATGCGGCTAACTATGGCTACACCTTC,CASSYGGDAANYGYTF
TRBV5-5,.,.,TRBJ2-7,TGTGCCACCTCCGGACAGTACTACGAGCAGTACTTC,CATSGQYYEQYF
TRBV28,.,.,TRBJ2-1,TGTGCCAGCAGGGAGAGCTCCTACAATGAGCAGTTCTTC,CASRESSYNEQFF
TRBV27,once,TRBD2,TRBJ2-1,TGTGCCAGCAGTAGGGGACTAGCGGGGAGGAAAGGGAATGAGCAGTTCTTC,CASSRGLAGRKGNEQFF
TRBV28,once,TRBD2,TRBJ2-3,TGTGCCAGCAGGGTATCTAGCGGGAGGGGTACAGATACGCAGTATTTT,CASRVSSGRGTDTQYF
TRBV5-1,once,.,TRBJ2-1,TGCGCCAGCAGCCAGGCGCAGGGGCCTTCCTACAATGAGCAGTTCTTC,CASSQAQGPSYNEQFF
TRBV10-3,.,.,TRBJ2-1,TGTGCCATCAGTGGGGCCGGACTGGCCTACAATGAGCAGTTCTTC,CAISGAGLAYNEQFF
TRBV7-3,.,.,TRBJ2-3,TGTGCCAGCAGCTACTTGGGCGGGAGCACAGATACGCAGTATTTT,CASSYLGGSTDTQYF
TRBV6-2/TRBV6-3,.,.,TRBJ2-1,TGTGCCAGCAGCCGGGAGCGACAGAGCTCCTACAATGAGCAGTTCTTC,CASSRERQSSYNEQFF
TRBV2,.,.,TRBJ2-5,TGTGCCAGCAGCCCTGGACCCGTTGGAGCAAACAGAATGTACCAAGAGACCCAGTACTTC,CASSPGPVGANRMYQETQYF
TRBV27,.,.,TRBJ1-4,TGTGCCAGCAGAACTCAGGGACTAATGGGTGAAAAACTGTTTTTT,CASRTQGLMGEKLFF
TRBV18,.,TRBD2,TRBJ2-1,TGTGCCAGCTCACCACCTAGCGGGACGTTTGGCAATGAGCAGTTCTTC,CASSPPSGTFGNEQFF
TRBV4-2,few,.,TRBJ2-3,TGTGCCAGCAGCCAAGATTGGACAGATACGCAGTATTTT,CASSQDWTDTQYF
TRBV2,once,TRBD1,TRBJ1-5,TGTGCCAGCCTGGGGGACAGGGATCAGCCCCAGCATTTT,CASLGDRDQPQHF
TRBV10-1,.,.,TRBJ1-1,TGCGCCAGCAGTGACAGGAACACTGAAGCTTTCTTT,CASSDRNTEAFF
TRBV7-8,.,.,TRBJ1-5,TGTGCCAGCAGCCTTCTATCGTCTAAATTGGGCAGAAACGCTCAGCCCCAGCATTTT,CASSLLSSKLGRNAQPQHF
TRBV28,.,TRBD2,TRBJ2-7,TGTGCCAGCAGTTCCGGGACTAGCGGATTCTATTACGAGCAGTACTTC,CASSSGTSGFYYEQYF
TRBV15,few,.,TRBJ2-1,TGTGCCACCAGCAGGGGCGGTAATGAGCAGTTCTTC,CATSRGGNEQFF
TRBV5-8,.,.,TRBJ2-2,TGTGCCAGCAGCTTCACCTCCGCGAACACCGGGGAGCTGTTTTTT,CASSFTSANTGELFF
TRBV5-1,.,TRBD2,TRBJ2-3,TGCGCCAGCAGCTTGAATAGCGGGTTCACAGATACGCAGTATTTT,CASSLNSGFTDTQYF
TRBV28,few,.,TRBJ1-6,TGTGCCAGCAGACTTGAGGGACCGAATTCACCCCTCCACTTT,CASRLEGPNSPLHF
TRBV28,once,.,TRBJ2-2,TGTGCCAGCAGTTTTGACAACACCGGGGAGCTGTTTTTT,CASSFDNTGELFF
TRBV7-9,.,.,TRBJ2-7,TGTGCCACCCGCAGTGGGGGCGGGAGATACGAGCAGTACTTC,CATRSGGGRYEQYF
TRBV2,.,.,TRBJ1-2,TGTGCCAGCAGGGAAGAAACTAATTCTAACTATGGCTACACCTTC,CASREETNSNYGYTF
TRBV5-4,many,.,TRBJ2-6,TGTGCCAGCAGCTTGGTTCACTCGCCCTCTGGGGCCAACGTCCTGACTTTC,CASSLVHSPSGANVLTF
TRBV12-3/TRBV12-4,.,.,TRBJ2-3,TGTGCCAGCAGTTGGGCAACAGATACGCAGTATTTT,CASSWATDTQYF
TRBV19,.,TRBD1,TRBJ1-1,TGTGCCAGTACTCCCTCAGGGGGCTTCACTGAAGCTTTCTTT,CASTPSGGFTEAFF
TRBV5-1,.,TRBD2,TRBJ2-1,TGCGCCAGCAGCTGGACTAGCGGGTCCGCTAATGAGCAGTTCTTC,CASSWTSGSANEQFF
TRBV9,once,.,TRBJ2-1,TGTGCCAGCAGCGTAGCTAGTCACAATGAGCAGTTCTTC,CASSVASHNEQFF
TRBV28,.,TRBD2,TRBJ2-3,TGTGCCAGCAGACTAGCGGGAGGGGATCGAACAGATACGCAGTATTTT,CASRLAGGDRTDTQYF
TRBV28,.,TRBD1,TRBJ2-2,TGTGCCAGCAGTTCCTCGGGACAGGTGAACACCGGGGAGCTGTTTTTT,CASSSSGQVNTGELFF
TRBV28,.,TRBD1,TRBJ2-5,TGTGCCAGCAGTTTCCAGGGGGCCGAGACCCAGTACTTC,CASSFQGAETQYF
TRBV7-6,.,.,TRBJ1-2,TGTGCCAGCAGCTTAAAAGGGGACTATGGCTACACCTTC,CASSLKGDYGYTF
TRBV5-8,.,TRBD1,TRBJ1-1,TGTGCCAGCTCGGCTGGAGGGGGCTGGAACACTGAAGCTTTCTTT,CASSAGGGWNTEAFF
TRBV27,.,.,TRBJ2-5,TGTGCCAGCAGTTTTAAACAGAACGGCGGGGCCCAGTACTTC,CASSFKQNGGAQYF
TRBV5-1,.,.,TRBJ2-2,TGCGCCAGCAGCTTGCTACAGAACACCGGGGAGCTGTTTTTT,CASSLLQNTGELFF
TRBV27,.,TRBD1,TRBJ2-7,TGTGCCAGCAGTTACCTGGGACAGCCATCCTACGAGCAGTACTTC,CASSYLGQPSYEQYF
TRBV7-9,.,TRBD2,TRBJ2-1,TGTGCCAGCAGCTTAGATGTGACTAGCGGGAGCCAGTTCTTC,CASSLDVTSGSQFF
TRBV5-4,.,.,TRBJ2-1,TGTGCCAGCAGCTGGGTAGCGCCAAGAACCAATGAGCAGTTCTTC,CASSWVAPRTNEQFF
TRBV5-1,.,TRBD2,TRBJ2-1,TGCGCCAGCAGCTTCCTAGCGGGAGCCTCCTACAATGAGCAGTTCTTC,CASSFLAGASYNEQFF
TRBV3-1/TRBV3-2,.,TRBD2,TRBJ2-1,TGTGCCAGCAGCCAGGCACTACTAGCGTACAATGAGCAGTTCTTC,CASSQALLAYNEQFF
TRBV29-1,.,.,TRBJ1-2,TGCAGCGTTGGAGGCAGCCTCGGCTACACCTTC,CSVGGSLGYTF
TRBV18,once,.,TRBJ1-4,TGTGCCAGCTCACAGACCGACGGTGATGAAAAACTGTTTTTT,CASSQTDGDEKLFF
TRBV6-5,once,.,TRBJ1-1,TGTGCCAGCAGTCCAGGAGGCGGCACTGAAGCTTTCTTT,CASSPGGGTEAFF
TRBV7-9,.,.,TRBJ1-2,TGTGCCAGCACCACGGCAGGGGCCCTAATGTACTATGGCTACACCTTC,CASTTAGALMYYGYTF
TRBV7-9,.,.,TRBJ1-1,TGTGCCAGCAGCTACCAGGATGAAGCTTTCTTT,CASSYQDEAFF
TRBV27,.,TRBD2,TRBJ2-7,TGTGCCAGCAGTCCCCAGGGCGGGAGTGATTGGGGGGAGCAGTACTTC,CASSPQGGSDWGEQYF
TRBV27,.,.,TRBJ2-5,TGTGCCAGCAGCCAGGGGGGGGGCGCGGGGGTCCAAGAGACCCAGTACTTC,CASSQGGGAGVQETQYF
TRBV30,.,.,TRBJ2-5,TGTGCCTGGATGCCGGGCGAGACCCAGTACTTC,CAWMPGETQYF
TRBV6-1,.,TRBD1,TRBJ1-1,TGTGCCAGCAGTGACCGCGGGACAGAGAACACTGAAGCTTTCTTT,CASSDRGTENTEAFF
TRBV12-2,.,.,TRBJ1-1,TGTGCAAGTCGCTTAGTAGCGGAACCGAACACTGAAGCTTTCTTT,CASRLVAEPNTEAFF
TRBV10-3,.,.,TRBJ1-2,TGTGCCTCGGACAGAGAAAATAACTATGGCTACACCTTC,CASDRENNYGYTF
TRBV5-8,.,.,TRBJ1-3,TGTGCCAGCAGCTTAGGAGTAATCTCTGGAAACACCATATATTTT,CASSLGVISGNTIYF
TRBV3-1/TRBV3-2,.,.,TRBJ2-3,TGTGCCAGCAGCCTGCAGTCTAGCACAGATACGCAGTATTTT,CASSLQSSTDTQYF